Below, 30 T cell receptor beta chains from the same sample are listed, as sequenced in a study of identical twins. One entry per CDR3 protein results from TCRdb running MiXCR on the 5' RACE reads. The table records 700,000 or so distinct CDR3 sequences, roughly 8% of them present only once. The same data also went into a second study, on yellow fever vaccine responses in identical twins.

The specimen sequenced was PBMCs. The receptor set was obtained from a woman aged 18-29 years in good health.

V is TRBV7-3 and J is TRBJ2-2; D ambiguous. The CDR3 spans 15 residues. From germline, CDR1 is SGHTA and CDR2 FQGTGA. V was trimmed by 3 bases and J by 6 bases, leaving 14 bases between them. This chain's CDR3 is CASSFSSGPPGELFF. The DNA of the CDR3 is TGTGCCAGCAGCTTCTCCTCCGGGCCCCCCGGGGAGCTGTTTTTT.

This clonotype came up a few times. The gene calls are TRBV7-2 and TRBJ1-1, with D hard to call. This CDR3 spans 15 amino acids. Germline CDR1 and CDR2: SGHTA and FQGNSA. V gave up 2 bases and J gave up 1 base, with 11 bases separating them. Here the CDR3 reads CASSLTDFGNTEAFF. In DNA, the CDR3 is TGTGCCAGCAGCTTAACGGACTTTGGGAACACTGAAGCTTTCTTT.

This clonotype has at least ten counts. The chain joins TRBV29-1 to TRBJ2-5; TRBD1 might be the D (5 bases). CDR1 and CDR2 (germline): SQVTM, ANQGSEA. The CDR3 contains 14 residues. Trimming left V 4 bases short and J 2 bases short, with 14 bases between. The CDR3 reads CSVGGRARQETQYF. CDR3 nucleotide sequence: TGCAGCGTTGGTGGCAGGGCCCGACAAGAGACCCAGTACTTC. The full variable domain, with the rest looked up from reference TRBV29-1 and TRBJ2-5, is SAVISQKPSRDICQRGTSLTIQCQVDSQVTMMFWYRQQPGQSLTLIATANQGSEATYESGFVIDKFPISRPNLTFSTLTVSNMSPEDSSIYLCSVGGRARQETQYFGPGTRLLVL.

This clonotype was found many times. CDR3 coding DNA: TGTGCCAGCAGTTTCAGTGCGACCTACGAGCAGTACTTC. It encodes CASSFSATYEQYF. The chain uses TRBV12-3 or TRBV12-4 and TRBJ2-7; D is unclear. The CDR3 has 13 residues. Trimming removed 3 bases at V and 2 bases at J, with 8 bases between.

The J gene is TRBJ2-3, the V gene TRBV4-3, with TRBD2 matching over 10 bases. Germline V gene data show CDR1 as LGHNA and CDR2 as YSLEER. Unmatched junction bases numbered 4, after V lost 1 base and J lost 0 bases. This CDR3 spans 17 amino acids. CDR3 DNA: TGCGCCAGCAGCCAAGTGACTAGCGGGTCTAGCACAGATACGCAGTATTTT. Protein sequence: CASSQVTSGSSTDTQYF.

This chain uses TRBV2 with TRBJ2-2; D is unresolved. The V gene's germline CDR1 is SNHLY and CDR2 FYNNEI. The CDR3 length is 11 residues. With 11 bases removed from V and 5 bases from J, the gap between germline ends came to 9 bases. The chain's CDR3 is CAYMGTGELFF. Written as DNA, the CDR3 is TGTGCCTATATGGGTACCGGGGAGCTGTTTTTT.

In this sample, this clonotype turned up a few times. V gene TRBV5-5 combines with J gene TRBJ2-1, with 7 bases aligning to TRBD2. J was trimmed by 5 bases and V by 3 bases; bases with no gene match: 11. The CDR3 covers 16 residues. Germline V CDR1 and CDR2: SGHKS, YYEKEE (reference sequence). The CDR3 bases are TGTGCCAGCAGCTCGCTCGGTGGACTAGGGAACAATGAGCAGTTCTTC. Its protein is CASSSLGGLGNNEQFF.

The rearrangement uses TRBV7-2 and TRBJ2-3; 9 bases align to TRBD2. Germline CDR1 reads SGHTA; CDR2 reads FQGNSA. CDR3 length: 16 residues. V lost 1 base, J lost 5 bases, and 7 bases stayed unmatched. This chain's CDR3 is CASSLVPLAGKDTQYF. The CDR3 bases are TGTGCCAGCAGCTTAGTCCCCCTAGCGGGAAAAGATACGCAGTATTTT. Together with reference TRBV7-2 and TRBJ2-3, the CDR3 gives the full variable domain: GAGVSQSPSNKVTEKGKDVELRCDPISGHTALYWYRQSLGQGLEFLIYFQGNSAPDKSGLPSDRFSAERTGGSVSTLTIQRTQQEDSAVYLCASSLVPLAGKDTQYFGPGTRLTVL.

This clonotype appeared a few times. J is TRBJ1-1 and V is TRBV4-1; weak D call: TRBD1 (5 bases). The germline V gene has CDR1 MGHRA and CDR2 YSYEKL. This CDR3 comprises 14 residues. The ends were cut back, 4 bases at V and 1 base at J, with 10 bases in the middle. The chain's CDR3 is CASSLRDGNTEAFF. DNA for the CDR3: TGCGCCAGCAGCCTCAGGGACGGGAACACTGAAGCTTTCTTT.

This clonotype was seen a few times. The rearrangement uses TRBV7-9 and TRBJ1-1; TRBD1 matches 10 bases. This CDR3 is 15 amino acids long. The J segment lost 8 bases and the V segment lost 3 bases, leaving 9 bases of the junction unmatched. CDR1 is SEHNR and CDR2 is FQNEAQ in the germline V gene (reference sequence). CDR3 coding DNA: TGTGCCAGCAGCTTTGAGACAGGGGGCATTTCGGAAGCTTTCTTT. Amino acid sequence: CASSFETGGISEAFF.

This clonotype was detected only a few times. V and J are TRBV4-3 and TRBJ2-6, with D unclear. In germline, CDR1 is LGHNA, CDR2 YSLEER. Trimming took off 0 bases at V and 1 base at J, with 4 bases between the two ends. The CDR3 is made up of 15 amino acids. CDR3 nucleotide sequence: TGCGCCAGCAGCCAAGACCCATCTGGGGCCAACGTCCTGACTTTC. It is translated as CASSQDPSGANVLTF.

This clonotype has more than one count but fewer than ten. V gene TRBV9 combines with J gene TRBJ2-2, with D perhaps matching TRBD1 (6 bases). Germline values: CDR1 SGDLS, CDR2 YYNGEE. This CDR3 comprises 18 residues. Trimming pared 2 bases from V and 0 bases from J, leaving 17 bases between. The CDR3 DNA reads TGTGCCAGCAGCGTTACCTTAGACAGGCAATCGAACACCGGGGAGCTGTTTTTT. This gives the protein CASSVTLDRQSNTGELFF.

In its sample, this clonotype was seen a few times. The chain recombines TRBV25-1 with TRBJ1-2; no definite D call. The V end was cut by 5 bases, the J end by 0 bases, with 13 bases between. The CDR3 consists of 15 residues. Germline CDR1 reads MGHDK; CDR2 reads SYGVNS. CDR3 region: CASSSPGRANYGYTF. Here the CDR3 DNA reads TGTGCCAGCAGTTCCCCAGGCAGAGCTAACTATGGCTACACCTTC.

The genes are TRBV5-1 and TRBJ2-1; 7 nucleotides align to TRBD2. The CDR3 runs 16 residues. Trimming cost V 6 bases and J 2 bases; bases outside gene matches: 11. Germline V gives CDR1 SGHRS, CDR2 YFSETQ. The CDR3 region has the DNA TGCGCCAGCAACCAGAGGGAGGGGCTAGCCTACAATGAGCAGTTCTTC. It is translated as CASNQREGLAYNEQFF.

The sample holds a few counts of this clonotype. The V and J genes are TRBV14 and TRBJ2-3; D not certain. Germline assignment: CDR1 SGHDN and CDR2 FVKESK. The CDR3 contains 13 residues. Trimming took 1 base from V and 5 from J, leaving 7 bases between them. CDR3: CASSQVGRDTQYF. CDR3 DNA sequence: TGTGCCAGCAGCCAAGTGGGAAGAGATACGCAGTATTTT.

This clonotype was counted ten times or more. V gene TRBV5-1 combines with J gene TRBJ2-3, with 13 nucleotides matching TRBD2. With 5 bases clipped from V and 2 bases from J, the junction kept 2 bases outside the gene matches. The CDR3 totals 15 residues. Germline loops: CDR1 SGHRS, CDR2 YFSETQ. The CDR3 spells CASRGTSGDTDTQYF. The CDR3 DNA is TGCGCCAGCAGAGGGACTAGCGGGGACACAGATACGCAGTATTTT.

This clonotype was seen only a few times. The genes are TRBV9 and TRBJ1-2; 10 bases match TRBD1. V trimming: 2 bases; J trimming: 3 bases; junction bases outside the gene matches: 10. The V gene's germline CDR1 is SGDLS and CDR2 YYNGEE. CDR3 length equals 17 residues. The CDR3 DNA is TGTGCCAGCAGCGTTACGGCCGGGACAGGGGATCACTATGGCTACACCTTC. Its protein product is CASSVTAGTGDHYGYTF. Looking up the rest from reference TRBV9 and TRBJ1-2 gives the full variable domain: DSGVTQTPKHLITATGQRVTLRCSPRSGDLSVYWYQQSLDQGLQFLIQYYNGEERAKGNILERFSAQQFPDLHSELNLSSLELGDSALYFCASSVTAGTGDHYGYTFGSGTRLTVV.

The gene calls are TRBV29-1 and TRBJ2-1, with a possible D match to TRBD1 (6 bases). CDR1 is SQVTM, CDR2 ANQGSEA, per germline. Trimming pared 4 bases from V and 1 base from J, leaving 11 bases between. CDR3 length equals 14 residues. CDR3 nucleotide sequence: TGCAGCGTTGTACAGGGTGCTTCCTACAATGAGCAGTTCTTC. Translating gives CSVVQGASYNEQFF.

The table lists this clonotype with a few counts. CDR3 nucleotides: TGTGCCAGCAGCCAATTGACTAGCGGACTAGCCAAAAACATTCAGTACTTC. This translates into CASSQLTSGLAKNIQYF. The chain links TRBV4-2 to TRBJ2-4; 9 nucleotides match TRBD2. V was clipped by 2 bases and J by 0 bases; unmatched bases: 5. This CDR3 has 17 amino acids. Germline CDR1 and CDR2: LGHNA and YNFKEQ.

Only a few counts were recorded for this clonotype. The chain uses TRBV15 and TRBJ2-1; either TRBD1 or TRBD2 may fit D (5 bases each). This CDR3 contains 17 residues. Trimming removed 3 bases at V and 4 bases at J, with 19 bases between. From germline, CDR1 is LNHNV and CDR2 YYDKDF (reference sequence). The CDR3 sequence: CATSRYRVGTSYNEQFF. The CDR3 nucleotides read TGTGCCACCAGCAGGTATCGAGTTGGGACGAGTTACAATGAGCAGTTCTTC. The full variable domain, completed using reference TRBV15 and TRBJ2-1, is DAMVIQNPRYQVTQFGKPVTLSCSQTLNHNVMYWYQQKSSQAPKLLFHYYDKDFNNEADTPDNFQSRRPNTSFCFLDIRSPGLGDTAMYLCATSRYRVGTSYNEQFFGPGTRLTVL.

This sequence joins TRBV29-1 and TRBJ2-7; perhaps TRBD2 as D (5 bases). The V gene lost 6 bases and the J gene lost 5 bases, with 11 bases spanning the gap. CDR1 and CDR2 (germline): SQVTM, ANQGSEA. The CDR3 has 11 amino acids. The CDR3 DNA reads TGCAGCGTCCTTAGCGCCCACGAGCAGTACTTC. Translation: CSVLSAHEQYF.

This clonotype was seen only a few times. This rearrangement joins TRBV9 to TRBJ2-1; TRBD1 agrees at 8 bases. Per germline, CDR1 SGDLS and CDR2 YYNGEE. J gave up 12 bases and V 4 bases, and 12 bases lay outside the gene matches. The CDR3 consists of 14 residues. CDR3 nucleotide sequence: TGTGCCAGCAGCCCCGCATCCCGGGACAGGACGCAGTTCTTC. Translated, it gives CASSPASRDRTQFF.

This clonotype was seen many times. This sequence joins TRBV6-5 and TRBJ2-7; possibly TRBD1 or TRBD2 for D (5 bases each). The V gene's germline CDR1 is MNHEY and CDR2 SVGAGI. With 2 bases removed from V and 6 bases from J, the gap between germline ends came to 8 bases. This CDR3 spans 12 amino acids. The CDR3 region has the DNA TGTGCCAGCAGTTACGGGGGACCCGAGCAGTACTTC. Its protein is CASSYGGPEQYF.

This clonotype was detected only a few times. The rearrangement uses TRBV6-4 and TRBJ2-2; TRBD1 matches at 9 bases. The J segment lost 3 bases and the V segment lost 9 bases, leaving 5 bases of the junction unmatched. Germline lookup yields CDR1 MRHNA and CDR2 SNTAGT. The CDR3 totals 14 residues. This CDR3 is CASKDRGDTGELFF. The CDR3, as DNA: TGTGCCAGTAAGGACAGGGGAGACACCGGGGAGCTGTTTTTT.

This clonotype has a handful of counts. V and J are TRBV20-1 and TRBJ2-1; 9 bases align to TRBD2. The germline CDR1 and CDR2 sequences are DFQATT and SNEGSKA (reference sequence). This CDR3 has 17 amino acids. With 1 base clipped from V and 2 bases from J, the junction kept 9 bases outside the gene matches. The CDR3 coding sequence is TGCAGTGCTAGAGTCATATTTAGCGGGAGCGCCTACAATGAGCAGTTCTTC. Amino acids: CSARVIFSGSAYNEQFF.

This chain connects TRBV28 to TRBJ1-5; D is uncertain. The V end lost 4 bases, the J end lost 5 bases, and 6 bases lay between the germline ends. The CDR3 has 12 amino acids. The germline V gene encodes CDR1 MDHEN and CDR2 SYDVKM. CDR3 sequence reads: CASSWADQPQHF. In DNA form, the CDR3 reads TGTGCCAGCAGTTGGGCAGATCAGCCCCAGCATTTT.

This sequence joins TRBV27 and TRBJ2-1; D gene ambiguous. Deletions cut 8 bases from V and 9 bases from J, with 11 bases between. CDR1 MNHEY and CDR2 SMNVEV come from the germline V gene (reference sequence). The CDR3 consists of 11 residues. DNA for the CDR3: TGTGCCAGCGCTGGATGGCTTGAGCAGTTCTTC. Encoded protein: CASAGWLEQFF.

The chain employs TRBV2 and TRBJ2-1; weak D call: TRBD2 (5 bases). V lost 8 bases and J 8 bases, leaving 22 bases between the germline ends. The CDR3 sequence is 15 residues long. Germline CDR1 SNHLY, CDR2 FYNNEI. As DNA, the CDR3 is TGTGCCAGCCCATCGGCGCGGACTCCCATCGATGAGCAGTTCTTC. Its protein product is CASPSARTPIDEQFF.

This clonotype was seen a handful of times. This chain links TRBV7-2 with TRBJ2-3; 9 nucleotides align to TRBD2. CDR1 is SGHTA, CDR2 FQGNSA, per germline. V shed 5 bases, J shed 5 bases, and the junction held 5 bases outside the gene matches. The CDR3 is made up of 14 amino acids. Written as DNA, the CDR3 is TGTGCCAGCAGCCCTCGAGCGGGGGGAGATACGCAGTATTTT. This translates into CASSPRAGGDTQYF. Based on the CDR3 plus reference TRBV7-2 and TRBJ2-3, the full variable domain is GAGVSQSPSNKVTEKGKDVELRCDPISGHTALYWYRQSLGQGLEFLIYFQGNSAPDKSGLPSDRFSAERTGGSVSTLTIQRTQQEDSAVYLCASSPRAGGDTQYFGPGTRLTVL.

A few counts support this clonotype. The chain is built from TRBV21-1 and TRBJ2-7; no check of the table's D call, TRBD2, against the DNA was made. TRBV21-1 corresponds to a pseudogene. CDR3 length equals 12 residues. CDR3 sequence reads: CARATSGYEQYF. The CDR3 DNA sequence: TGTGCCAGGGCGACTAGCGGATACGAGCAGTACTTC.